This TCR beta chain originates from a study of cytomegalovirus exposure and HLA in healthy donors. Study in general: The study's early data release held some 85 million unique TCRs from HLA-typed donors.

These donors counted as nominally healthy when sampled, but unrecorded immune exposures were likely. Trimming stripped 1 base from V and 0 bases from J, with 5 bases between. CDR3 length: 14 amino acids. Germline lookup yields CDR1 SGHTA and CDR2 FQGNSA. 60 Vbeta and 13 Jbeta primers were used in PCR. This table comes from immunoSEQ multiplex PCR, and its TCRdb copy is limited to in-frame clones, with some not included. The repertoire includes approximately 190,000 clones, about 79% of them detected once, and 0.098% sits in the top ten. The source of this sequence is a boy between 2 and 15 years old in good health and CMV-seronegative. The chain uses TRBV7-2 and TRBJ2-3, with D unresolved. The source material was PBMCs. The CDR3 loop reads CASSLVPSTDTQYF. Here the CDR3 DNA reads TGTGCCAGCAGCTTAGTTCCTAGCACAGATACGCAGTATTTT.